This TCR beta chain was sequenced during a study of T cells in Graves' hyperthyroidism and ophthalmopathy. CDR1 SGHAT and CDR2 FQNNGV come from the germline V gene. The CDR3 consists of 13 residues. Deletions cut 7 bases from V and 9 bases from J, with 18 bases between. There are many counts of this clonotype. The source material, RNA transcripts, was used to amplify TCR beta CDR3 regions. A set of HTBI primers served as the primers for a first-round RT-PCR of the TCR CDR3. One entry per CDR3 protein results from TCRdb running MiXCR on the multiplex PCR reads. The sample holds 200,000 to 300,000 distinct CDR3 sequences, more than 20% seen once.

Sequenced material: blood. The receptor was derived from a woman in her forties with Graves' ophthalmopathy. The rearrangement joins TRBV11-2 to TRBJ1-1; D possibly corresponds to TRBD1 (6 bases). The CDR3 spells CASKKTGSAKAFF. CDR3 nucleotide sequence: TGTGCCAGCAAAAAAACAGGGTCGGCGAAAGCTTTCTTT.